The rows below give T cell receptor beta chains drawn from one sample of a study of T cell changes during pregnancy in multiple sclerosis. Some clones are missing from TCRdb's copy, which holds only in-frame ones; the method was immunoSEQ multiplex PCR. The sample consists of tens of thousands of clones, roughly 89% of them appearing once. The specimen comprised CD4+ T cells from peripheral blood mononuclear cells, sampled in the first trimester of pregnancy. The source of these receptors is a female donor with multiple sclerosis, enrolled in a pregnancy study. The CDR3 runs from the conserved cysteine through the conserved F or W. A D gene is named only where the DNA matches it firmly. Not every row has a clone size; where given, it reads once, few, many or a size class.

TRBD1 14 NA TRBJ1-1 TRBV5-1 TGCGCCAGCAGCTCGGGACAGGGGAACACTGAAGCTTTCTTT CASSSGQGNTEAFF
NA 14 NA TRBJ1-3 TRBV7-7 TGTGCCAGCAGCTTGACGAGGTTCGGAAACACCATATATTTT CASSLTRFGNTIYF
NA 17 NA TRBJ1-4 TRBV18 TGTGCCAGCTCACCTCTTTCGGGGGTTGCAACTAATGAAAAACTGTTTTTT CASSPLSGVATNEKLFF
NA 14 NA TRBJ1-1 TRBV5-8 TGTGCCAGCAGCTTGATGGTGGCAGGGGAAAAAGCTTTCTTT CASSLMVAGEKAFF
NA 13 NA TRBJ1-2 TRBV6-1 TGTGCCAGCAGTGCCAGACAGTCTGGTGGCTACACCTTC CASSARQSGGYTF
TRBD1 15 once TRBJ1-4 TRBV7-8 TGTGCCAGCAGCCCTGGCGGCAGGGGGTACGAAAAACTGTTTTTT CASSPGGRGYEKLFF
TRBD1 14 NA TRBJ1-2 TRBV5-1 TGCGCCAGCAGCGGGGACAGGGGGCATCGTGGCTACACCTTC CASSGDRGHRGYTF
TRBD1 15 NA TRBJ1-1 TRBV2 TGTGCCAGCAGCAGAGAGGGCAGGGGGCAAACTGAAGCTTTCTTT CASSREGRGQTEAFF
TRBD1 17 NA TRBJ2-3 TRBV7-3 TGTGCCAGCAGCTTATGGTCGACAGGGACGAGGGCAGATACGCAGTATTTT CASSLWSTGTRADTQYF
TRBD2 15 NA TRBJ2-2 TRBV5-1 TGCGCCAGCAGCTTACCGGGAGGCTTCACCGGGGAGCTGTTTTTT CASSLPGGFTGELFF
TRBD1 14 NA TRBJ2-7 TRBV5-4 TGTGCCAGCAGCGCAACCGGGACAGCCTACGAGCAGTACTTC CASSATGTAYEQYF
NA 15 once TRBJ2-7 TRBV18 TGTGCCAGCTCACCAAATGACCCGGACAGTGGACCGCAGTACTTC CASSPNDPDSGPQYF
TRBD1 15 NA TRBJ1-5 TRBV6-5 TGTGCCAGCAGCTCCGGGACAGGAGGCAATCAGCCCCAGCATTTT CASSSGTGGNQPQHF
TRBD1 14 NA TRBJ2-7 TRBV2 TGTGCCAGTGGCCAGGGGGCTCCGACCTACGAGCAGTACTTC CASGQGAPTYEQYF
NA 17 NA TRBJ2-7 TRBV28 TGTGCCAGCAGACAGACATATATCCGGAAAGGAACCTACGAGCAGTACTTC CASRQTYIRKGTYEQYF
NA 13 NA TRBJ2-2 TRBV5-1 TGCGCCACCACGGAAACAGGGACCGGGGAGCTGTTTTTT CATTETGTGELFF
NA 13 NA TRBJ1-1 TRBV11-2 TGTGCCAGCAGCTTGACGGGAATTACTGAAGCTTTCTTT CASSLTGITEAFF
NA 14 medium-sized TRBJ2-7 TRBV6-6 TGTGCCAGCAGTTATCCCCTCTCTCCTTACGAGCAGTACTTC CASSYPLSPYEQYF
NA 13 NA TRBJ2-7 TRBV7-2 TGTGCCAGCAGCACCCCACTCTTTTACGAGCAGTACTTC CASSTPLFYEQYF
NA 17 NA TRBJ1-2 TRBV11-2 TGTGCCAGCAGCCGTACCCATCAGGACAGCTTCCCCTATGGCTACACCTTC CASSRTHQDSFPYGYTF
TRBD1 15 NA TRBJ2-1 TRBV11-3 TGTGCCAGCAGCAAGGACAGGGGCATAATCAATGAGCAGTTCTTC CASSKDRGIINEQFF
TRBD1 13 NA TRBJ1-2 TRBV14 TGTGCCAGCAGTGGACAGGGGAGAGTTGGCTACACCTTC CASSGQGRVGYTF
TRBD2 16 NA TRBJ2-2 TRBV7-8 TGTGCCAGCAGCCCCCGACTAGCGACGAACACCGGGGAGCTGTTTTTT CASSPRLATNTGELFF
NA 13 NA TRBJ2-2 TRBV6-4 TGTGCCAGCAGTGTCCGGTACACCGGGGAGCTGTTTTTT CASSVRYTGELFF
TRBD1 14 NA TRBJ2-7 TRBV5-1 TGCGCCAGCAGTTTTGAGGGGGCGTGGTACGAGCAGTACTTC CASSFEGAWYEQYF
NA 14 NA TRBJ1-3 TRBV29-1 TGCAGCGTTGGCGTGACAGGAGGTGCACACACCATATATTTT CSVGVTGGAHTIYF
NA 14 NA TRBJ1-3 TRBV9 TGTGCCAGCACACTCTTGAGCTCTGGAAACACCATATATTTT CASTLLSSGNTIYF
TRBD2 17 NA TRBJ2-2 TRBV2 TGTGCCAGCAGTCCCCTAGCGGCGGGAGGAGTCACCGGGGAGCTGTTTTTT CASSPLAAGGVTGELFF
TRBD1 15 NA TRBJ2-2 TRBV7-9 TGTGCCAGCAGCTTAGTGAGGGGGCAGACCGGGGAGCTGTTTTTT CASSLVRGQTGELFF
NA 15 NA TRBJ1-1 TRBV27 TGTGCCAGCAGTTTATTATCACAGCTGAACACTGAAGCTTTCTTT CASSLLSQLNTEAFF
NA 15 NA TRBJ2-5 TRBV5-1 TGCGCCAGCAGCTTGGCCGCTGGGGAGGAGGAGACCCAGTACTTC CASSLAAGEEETQYF
NA 14 NA TRBJ1-2 TRBV14 TGTGCCAGCAGCCAAGATCTGGGGGCTTATGGCTACACCTTC CASSQDLGAYGYTF
TRBD1 15 NA TRBJ2-2 TRBV5-1 TGCGCCAGCAGCTCCAGGACAGGGGTGAACGGGGAGCTGTTTTTT CASSSRTGVNGELFF
TRBD1 12 NA TRBJ2-2 TRBV6-1 TGTGCCAGCAGGACCGGGACAGGGGGACTGTTTTTT CASRTGTGGLFF
TRBD1 16 NA TRBJ1-2 TRBV2 TGTGCCAGCAGTGGGAGACAGGGCTTAGCTACCTATGGCTACACCTTC CASSGRQGLATYGYTF
NA 15 NA TRBJ2-3 TRBV5-4 TGTGCCAGCAGCTCGCCGGGGAGGAGCACAGATACGCAGTATTTT CASSSPGRSTDTQYF
TRBD2 14 NA TRBJ2-1 TRBV29-1 TGCAGCGTTGACGTAGCGGGAGTGGGCAATGAGCAGTTCTTC CSVDVAGVGNEQFF
TRBD1 15 few TRBJ1-1 TRBV25-1 TGTGCCAGCAGTGAAGCAGGGACAGCAAACACTGAAGCTTTCTTT CASSEAGTANTEAFF
TRBD2 15 NA TRBJ2-7 TRBV11-2 TGTGCCAGCAGCTTAGTGGGCGGGAGCTACTACGAGCAGTACTTC CASSLVGGSYYEQYF
TRBD1 14 NA TRBJ1-1 TRBV5-1 TGCGCCAGCAGACGGAGGGGGCAGGACACTGAAGCTTTCTTT CASRRRGQDTEAFF
TRBD2 15 NA TRBJ2-7 TRBV19 TGTGCCAGTAGTACCCAAGCGGGAGGTCGCTACGAGCAGTACTTC CASSTQAGGRYEQYF
TRBD1 15 NA TRBJ2-5 TRBV7-2 TGTGCCAGCAGTCGACAGGGAATCTCACAAGAGACCCAGTACTTC CASSRQGISQETQYF
NA 16 NA TRBJ1-3 TRBV9 TGTGCCAGCAGCGTAGTATCGGGGGGTGTCGGAAACACCATATATTTT CASSVVSGGVGNTIYF
TRBD1 12 NA TRBJ1-2 TRBV29-1 TGCAGCGTGCGGGACAGTAACTATGGCTACACCTTC CSVRDSNYGYTF
TRBD2 13 NA TRBJ2-5 TRBV5-4 TGTGCCAGCAGCCGCGGGGGCCAAGAGACCCAGTACTTC CASSRGGQETQYF